This TCR beta chain comes out of a study of blood T cell repertoires in COVID-19. This CDR3 region has 15 residues. V gave up 5 bases and J gave up 6 bases, with 20 bases separating them. CDR1 SGHTA and CDR2 FQGTGA come from the germline V gene. Assay: immunoSEQ multiplex PCR; the TCRdb copy retains only in-frame clones and omits some. The profile covers fewer than 400,000 clones, with 80% to 90% appearing a single time and less than 2.5% taken by the ten largest. Sequenced input: PBMCs or T cells enriched from blood (not recorded which). The chain couples TRBV7-3 to TRBJ2-7; maybe TRBD2 (7 bases). This TCR was recovered from a man younger than 40 who had recovered from COVID-19. The CDR3, as DNA: TGTGCCAGCAGCCCTAGGGGGGGGCAGCTAACCGAGCAGTACTTC. Amino acid sequence: CASSPRGGQLTEQYF. Full variable domain (missing parts from reference TRBV7-3 and TRBJ2-7): GAGVSQTPSNKVTEKGKYVELRCDPISGHTALYWYRQSLGQGPEFLIYFQGTGAADDSGLPNDRFFAVRPEGSVSTLKIQRTERGDSAVYLCASSPRGGQLTEQYFGPGTRLTVT.